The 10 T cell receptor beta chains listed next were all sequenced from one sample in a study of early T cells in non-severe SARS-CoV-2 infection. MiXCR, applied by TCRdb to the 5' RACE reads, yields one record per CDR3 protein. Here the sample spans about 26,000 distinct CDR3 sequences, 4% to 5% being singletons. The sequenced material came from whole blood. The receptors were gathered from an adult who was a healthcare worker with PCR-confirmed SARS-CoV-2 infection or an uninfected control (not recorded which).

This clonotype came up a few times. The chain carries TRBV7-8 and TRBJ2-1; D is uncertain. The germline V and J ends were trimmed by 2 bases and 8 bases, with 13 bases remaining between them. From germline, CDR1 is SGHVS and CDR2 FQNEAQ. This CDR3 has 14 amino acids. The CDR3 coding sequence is TGTGCCAGCAGCTTACGTATGGGTCGCCATGAGCAGTTCTTC. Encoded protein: CASSLRMGRHEQFF.

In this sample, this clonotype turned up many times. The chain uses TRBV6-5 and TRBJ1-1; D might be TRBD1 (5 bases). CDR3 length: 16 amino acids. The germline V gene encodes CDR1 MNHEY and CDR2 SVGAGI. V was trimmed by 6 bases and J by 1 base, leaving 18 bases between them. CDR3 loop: CASSHEVWGRNTEAFF. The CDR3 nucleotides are TGTGCCAGCAGCCACGAGGTATGGGGGAGGAACACTGAAGCTTTCTTT.

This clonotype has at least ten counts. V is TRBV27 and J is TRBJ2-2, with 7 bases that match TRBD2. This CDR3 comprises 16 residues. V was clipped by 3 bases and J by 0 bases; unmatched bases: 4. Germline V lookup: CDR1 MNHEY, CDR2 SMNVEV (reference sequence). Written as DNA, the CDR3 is TGTGCCAGCAGTTTCGATGCGGGGGCGAACACCGGGGAGCTGTTTTTT. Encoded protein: CASSFDAGANTGELFF.

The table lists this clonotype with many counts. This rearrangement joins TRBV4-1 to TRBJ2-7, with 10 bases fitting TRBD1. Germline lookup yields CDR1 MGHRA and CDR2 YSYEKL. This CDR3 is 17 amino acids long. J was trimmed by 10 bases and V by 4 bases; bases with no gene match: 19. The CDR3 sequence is CASSRGTGELSLAVQYF. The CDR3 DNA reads TGCGCCAGCAGCCGGGGGACAGGGGAATTGTCCTTGGCCGTTCAGTACTTC.

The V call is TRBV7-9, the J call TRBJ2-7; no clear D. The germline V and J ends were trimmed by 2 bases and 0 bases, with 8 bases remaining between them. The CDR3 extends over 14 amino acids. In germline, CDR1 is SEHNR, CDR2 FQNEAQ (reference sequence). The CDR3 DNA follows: TGTGCCAGCAGCTTACCTGGAGCCTCCTACGAGCAGTACTTC. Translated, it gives CASSLPGASYEQYF.

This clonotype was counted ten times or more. CDR3 DNA sequence: TGTGCCAGCAGGCGGACGGGGCAAGCTTTCTTT. Its protein product is CASRRTGQAFF. The rearrangement links TRBV6-5 to TRBJ1-1; a possible D gene is TRBD1 (5 bases). In germline, CDR1 is MNHEY, CDR2 SVGAGI. The CDR3 spans 11 residues. V was shortened by 6 bases and J by 9 bases, with 11 bases between the two germline ends.

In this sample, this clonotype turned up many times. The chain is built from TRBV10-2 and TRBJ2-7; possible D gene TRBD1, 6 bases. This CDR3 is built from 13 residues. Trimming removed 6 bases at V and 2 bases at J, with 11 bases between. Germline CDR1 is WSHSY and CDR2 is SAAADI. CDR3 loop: CASRADRPYEQYF. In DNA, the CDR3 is TGCGCCAGCAGAGCCGACAGGCCCTACGAGCAGTACTTC.

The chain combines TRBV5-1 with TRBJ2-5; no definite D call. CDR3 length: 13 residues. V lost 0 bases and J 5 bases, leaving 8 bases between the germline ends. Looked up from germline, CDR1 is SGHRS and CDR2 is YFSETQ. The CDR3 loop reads CASSLATSETQYF. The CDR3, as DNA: TGCGCCAGCAGCTTGGCCACATCGGAGACCCAGTACTTC. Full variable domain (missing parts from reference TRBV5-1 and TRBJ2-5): KAGVTQTPRYLIKTRGQQVTLSCSPISGHRSVSWYQQTPGQGLQFLFEYFSETQRNKGNFPGRFSGRQFSNSRSEMNVSTLELGDSALYLCASSLATSETQYFGPGTRLLVL.

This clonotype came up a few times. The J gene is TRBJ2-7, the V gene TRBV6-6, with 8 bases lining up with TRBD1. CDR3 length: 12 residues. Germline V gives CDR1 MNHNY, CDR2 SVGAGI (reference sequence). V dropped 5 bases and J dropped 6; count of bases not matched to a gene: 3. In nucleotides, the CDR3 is TGTGCCAGCAGTACGACAGGGGTCGAGCAGTACTTC. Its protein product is CASSTTGVEQYF.

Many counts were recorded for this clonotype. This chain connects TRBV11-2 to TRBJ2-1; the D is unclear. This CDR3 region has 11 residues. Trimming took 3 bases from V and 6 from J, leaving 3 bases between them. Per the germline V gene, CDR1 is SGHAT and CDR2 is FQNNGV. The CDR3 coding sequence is TGTGCCAGCAGCTTTTCCAATGAGCAGTTCTTC. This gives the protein CASSFSNEQFF.